This T cell receptor (beta chain) comes out of a study of human T cells and chemical hapten exposure. Turning to the study itself: Patch tests containing 0.01% DPC, applied to the upper back, were read at 6 days. Study observations and caveats: Versus controls, significantly more large CDR3 similarity clusters arose from expanded TCRs.

Under the authors' procedure: Across samples, TCR counts had a median of about 93,000 and ranged from about 20,000 to 750,000. Via MiXCR, TCRdb re-called the RACE reads, giving one row per CDR3 protein. The V and J calls come from TCRdb's annotation, not from the publication. This table holds under 450,000 distinct CDR3 sequences, approximately 4.4% found once. This clonotype was counted only a few times. The antigen is not known. Documented time point: patch test 1, 2 weeks after DPC sensitization. Regarding treatment: therapeutic diphenylcyclopropenone sensitization with weekly scalp DPC. The authors extracted total RNA from unfractionated whole blood. The ends were cut back, 5 bases at V and 4 bases at J, with 15 bases in the middle. This CDR3 spans 14 amino acids. The V gene's germline CDR1 is MNHEY and CDR2 SVGAGI.

This receptor was obtained from a woman aged 45 to 65 with alopecia areata. Some clones in this sample may be carry-over from other donors' samples. The chain carries TRBV6-5 and TRBJ2-7; no firm D call. The specimen was whole blood, collected in connection with sensitization to the hapten diphenylcyclopropenone (DPC). The CDR3 region has the DNA TGTGCCAGCAGTAGGTCGGTACGTTGGTACGAGCAGTACTTC. It specifies CASSRSVRWYEQYF.